Here is one T cell receptor (beta chain) with its context. Its antigen is unknown. Each CDR3 protein gets one entry after TCRdb re-called the RT-PCR reads with MiXCR. The table lists about 700,000 distinct CDR3 sequences, around 13% of them singletons, with 5.5% to 8% in the top ten. This sample is part of a study of response to subunit inactivated influenza vaccine. Study observations and caveats: That few new T cells are recruited by each seasonal influenza vaccination was the authors' suggestion.

The CDR3 extends over 19 amino acids. Germline CDR1 is MNHEY and CDR2 is SMNVEV (reference sequence). Losses at the gene ends were 3 bases for V and 4 bases for J; bases not matched to a gene: 15. The sample was PBMCs from blood, taken 14 to 15 days before vaccination. The source is a man aged 45-60 years who received an inactivated influenza vaccine. The chain has TRBV27 and TRBJ1-2, with 12 bases fitting TRBD1. The CDR3 bases are TGTGCCAGCAGTTTGGAAGCGGGGACAGGGGGCTTCGTCTTCTATGGCTACACCTTC. Protein sequence: CASSLEAGTGGFVFYGYTF.